Sequencing of this T cell receptor beta chain was carried out in a study of T cell repertoires in cytomegalovirus infection. TCRdb fed the reads into MiXCR, producing one record per CDR3 protein. Here the sample spans roughly 230,000 distinct CDR3 sequences, 15% to 20% being singletons. In this sample, this clonotype turned up many times. V was clipped by 3 bases and J by 0 bases, with 9 bases between them. CDR3 length: 16 amino acids. Germline CDR1 reads SEHNR; CDR2 reads FQNEAQ (reference sequence). Sequences were obtained from CD8+ T cells from PBMCs. The source is a human donor in good health (CMV status not recorded). Some clones in this sample may be carry-over from other donors' samples. This rearrangement joins TRBV7-9 to TRBJ2-6, with D unresolved. CDR3 region: CASSFAGDSGANVLTF. CDR3 nucleotides: TGTGCCAGCAGCTTTGCAGGTGACTCTGGGGCCAACGTCCTGACTTTC.